A single TCR beta chain is shown here with its context. The antigen is unknown. These data belong to a study of cytomegalovirus exposure and HLA in healthy donors. Vbeta (60) and Jbeta (13) primers were used in the PCR. This table comes from immunoSEQ multiplex PCR, and its TCRdb copy is limited to in-frame clones, with some not included. There are 100,000 to 150,000 clones in the sample; 81% occur only once, and 2% to 2.5% lies in the top ten. Trimming shortened V by 10 bases and J by 0 bases, and 16 bases separated the two germline ends. The CDR3 spans 15 residues. The germline gives CDR1 MNHNY, CDR2 SVGAGI (reference sequence). General study findings and limits: The authors later linked a missense DCLRE1C variant to TCR beta V- and J-gene trimming. The classifier reportedly diagnosed cytomegalovirus status with high specificity and sensitivity.

The chain carries TRBV6-6 and TRBJ1-5; possibly TRBD1 for D (6 bases). The receptor comes from a middle-aged woman in good health and CMV-seronegative. The sequenced material came from PBMCs. The chain's CDR3 is CATKDSGYSNQPQHF. The CDR3 DNA reads TGTGCCACCAAGGACAGCGGATATAGCAATCAGCCCCAGCATTTT.